A single sample gave rise to the 29 T cell receptor beta chains below, sequenced in a study of control samples from healthy donors and cancer patients (dated by TCRdb to about 2020). Libraries were built with the immunoSEQ multiplex PCR assay. TCRdb carries this immuneACCESS record with in-frame sequences only. Its versions omit some clonotypes, under half of them owing to an unresolved V gene in the studies checked, with the rest unexplained. The sample table contains tens of thousands of clones; only one count was recorded for over 75% of them. The ten biggest clones cover around 3.8% of the sample. The sample consisted of blood. These receptors were collected from a woman in her fifties or sixties in good health.

The chain is built from TRBV19 and TRBJ1-5, with D unresolved. Trimming stripped 3 bases from V and 0 bases from J, with 9 bases between. The CDR3 is 15 amino acids. Per germline, CDR1 LNHDA and CDR2 SQIVND (reference sequence). The CDR3 loop reads CASSMVLLSNQPQHF. The CDR3 DNA reads as TGTGCCAGTAGTATGGTACTACTTAGCAATCAGCCCCAGCATTTT. Complete variable domain (other parts from reference TRBV19 and TRBJ1-5): DGGITQSPKYLFRKEGQNVTLSCEQNLNHDAMYWYRQDPGQGLRLIYYSQIVNDFQKGDIAEGYSVSREKKESFPLTVTSAQKNPTAFYLCASSMVLLSNQPQHFGDGTRLSIL.

This clone was observed a handful of times. V gene TRBV2 combines with J gene TRBJ2-5; 7 bases align to TRBD2. CDR1 is SNHLY and CDR2 is FYNNEI in the germline V gene. The CDR3 has 13 residues. After removal of 4 bases from V and 4 bases from J, the junction contained 3 bases not matched to a gene. DNA of the CDR3: TGTGCCAGCAGTGTTCCTAGCGGAGAGACCCAGTACTTC. It encodes CASSVPSGETQYF. Full variable domain (rest looked up from reference TRBV2 and TRBJ2-5): EPEVTQTPSHQVTQMGQEVILRCVPISNHLYFYWYRQILGQKVEFLVSFYNNEISEKSEIFDDQFSVERPDGSNFTLKIRSTKLEDSAMYFCASSVPSGETQYFGPGTRLLVL.

V and J are TRBV7-3 and TRBJ2-5, with D perhaps TRBD1 (5 bases). This CDR3 is 15 amino acids long. V lost 5 bases, J lost 5 bases, and 18 bases lay in between. Germline CDR1 is SGHTA and CDR2 is FQGTGA. The CDR3, as DNA: TGTGCCAGCAGCCCTCGGATTGGGGCCCGGGAGACCCAGTACTTC. Protein product: CASSPRIGARETQYF.

The chain has TRBV24-1 and TRBJ2-7, with TRBD2 matching over 12 bases. V lost 10 bases and J lost 3; bases outside the gene matches: 6. Germline CDR1 and CDR2: KGHDR and SFDVKD. CDR3 length: 14 residues. The CDR3 coding sequence is TGTGCCACAAACATGACTAGCGGGAGCTACGAGCAGTACTTC. It specifies CATNMTSGSYEQYF.

Details on this clone: Additional DNA sequences in this sample encode the identical CDR3. The rearrangement joins TRBV5-6 to TRBJ1-1, with unresolved D. Germline CDR1 is SGHDT and CDR2 is YYEEEE. The V end was cut by 1 base, the J end by 6 bases, with 10 bases between. The CDR3 is 13 amino acids. The CDR3 protein is CASSLSLGPEAFF. DNA of the CDR3: TGTGCCAGCAGCTTGTCCCTAGGGCCTGAAGCTTTCTTT.

This clone came up once. V and J are TRBV7-9 and TRBJ1-6; D perhaps matches TRBD1 (6 bases). Trimming left V 6 bases short and J 4 bases short, with 16 bases between. The CDR3 spans 16 residues. CDR1 and CDR2 from the germline V gene are SEHNR and FQNEAQ (reference sequence). CDR3 sequence (DNA): TGTGCCAGCAGGGACGCAGGGGCGTCGTATAATTCACCCCTCCACTTT. This codes for CASRDAGASYNSPLHF.

The rearrangement joins TRBV9 to TRBJ2-3; 14 bases align to TRBD2. V lost 2 bases, J lost 3 bases, and 2 bases stayed unmatched. The CDR3 totals 16 residues. CDR1 is SGDLS and CDR2 is YYNGEE in the germline V gene. The CDR3 DNA follows: TGTGCCAGCAGCGTTTGGACTAGCGGGAGGACAGATACGCAGTATTTT. Its translation is CASSVWTSGRTDTQYF.

This clone occurred once. The chain recombines TRBV6-4 with TRBJ2-7; TRBD2 agrees at 9 bases. The CDR3 has 15 residues. In germline, CDR1 is MRHNA, CDR2 SNTAGT. V lost 10 bases, J lost 5 bases, and 15 bases stayed unmatched. The CDR3 DNA sequence: TGTGCCATCGTTCCAAAAGCGGGAGGTTCCCACGAGCAGTACTTC. Protein: CAIVPKAGGSHEQYF.

The chain joins TRBV3-1 (or the pseudogene TRBV3-2) to TRBJ1-4; D unclear. Looked up from germline, CDR1 is LGHDT and CDR2 is YNNKEL (reference sequence). Trimming removed 4 bases from V and 4 bases from J, with 1 base in between. The CDR3 totals 11 residues. CDR3 in DNA: TGTGCCAGCAGCCTTAATGAAAAACTGTTTTTT. Translation gives CASSLNEKLFF.

The V call is TRBV11-2, the J call TRBJ2-7; TRBD1 might be the D (6 bases). The V end was cut by 0 bases, the J end by 3 bases, with 9 bases between. Germline assignment: CDR1 SGHAT and CDR2 FQNNGV. The CDR3 contains 14 residues. The CDR3 nucleotides are TGTGCCAGCAGCTTAGATCCACAGGGCTACGAGCAGTACTTC. Translating gives CASSLDPQGYEQYF. Drawing the rest from reference TRBV11-2 and TRBJ2-7, the complete variable domain is EAGVAQSPRYKIIEKRQSVAFWCNPISGHATLYWYQQILGQGPKLLIQFQNNGVVDDSQLPKDRFSAERLKGVDSTLKIQPAKLEDSAVYLCASSLDPQGYEQYFGPGTRLTVT.

This clone has a single count. The rearrangement links TRBV6-5 to TRBJ1-1, with D perhaps TRBD1 (5 bases). The V and J ends lost 7 bases and 1 base respectively, with 10 bases between them. Germline loops: CDR1 MNHEY, CDR2 SVGAGI. The CDR3 length is 13 residues. CDR3 sequence (DNA): TGTGCCAGCACCGTGGGGACGAACACTGAAGCTTTCTTT. It codes for CASTVGTNTEAFF.

This clone was observed a few times. The chain uses TRBV28 and TRBJ2-7; possibly TRBD2 for D (5 bases). Germline V gives CDR1 MDHEN, CDR2 SYDVKM. CDR3 length: 12 residues. Trimming removed 5 bases at V and 4 bases at J, with 9 bases between. CDR3 bases: TGTGCCAGCAGTCCTCTAGCATACGAGCAGTACTTC. Amino acids: CASSPLAYEQYF.

The chain has TRBV5-4 and TRBJ2-7, with D hard to call. The V gene's germline CDR1 is SGHNT and CDR2 YYREEE (reference sequence). CDR3 length equals 13 residues. The V end lost 0 bases, the J end lost 2 bases, and 6 bases lay between the germline ends. The CDR3 loop reads CASSLGRTYEQYF. CDR3 nucleotides: TGTGCCAGCAGCTTGGGCAGGACCTACGAGCAGTACTTC.

The chain has TRBV19 and TRBJ2-7; TRBD2 matches 8 bases. V shed 5 bases and J 2 bases; nucleotides not matched to a gene: 5. The CDR3 sequence is 14 residues long. CDR1 and CDR2 from the germline V gene are LNHDA and SQIVND (reference sequence). DNA of the CDR3: TGTGCCAGTAGTCCCATAGCGGGAACCTACGAGCAGTACTTC. Residues: CASSPIAGTYEQYF.

Comments on this clone: At one boundary the junction diverges from the germline segment, which might be a read error. J is TRBJ2-1 and V is TRBV11-2; D perhaps matches TRBD1 (5 bases). The CDR3 is made up of 15 amino acids. Germline loops: CDR1 SGHAT, CDR2 FQNNGV. The CDR3 nucleotides read TGTGCCAGCAGCCCTGGGGCATCCTCCAACAATGAGCAGTTCTTC. It yields the protein CASSPGASSNNEQFF. Complete variable domain (other parts from reference TRBV11-2 and TRBJ2-1): EAGVAQSPRYKIIEKRQSVAFWCNPISGHATLYWYQQILGQGPKLLIQFQNNGVVDDSQLPKDRFSAERLKGVDSTLKIQPAKLEDSAVYLCASSPGASSNNEQFFGPGTRLTVL.

CDR3 amino acids: CASSFQGNEKLFF. The CDR3 nucleotides read TGTGCCAGCAGCTTCCAGGGGAATGAAAAACTGTTTTTT. This chain links TRBV5-4 with TRBJ1-4; perhaps TRBD1 as D (6 bases). The CDR3 length is 13 residues. Germline CDR1 and CDR2: SGHNT and YYREEE (reference sequence). V dropped 2 bases and J dropped 5 bases, with 7 bases sitting between them.

The chain links TRBV5-1 to TRBJ2-1; the D is unclear. The CDR3 spans 14 residues. The V gene's germline CDR1 is SGHRS and CDR2 YFSETQ. V was trimmed by 1 base and J by 2 bases, leaving 7 bases between them. CDR3 bases: TGCGCCAGCAGCTTGCAGGATACCTACAATGAGCAGTTCTTC. It yields the protein CASSLQDTYNEQFF.

This chain joins TRBV7-9 and TRBJ1-2; 8 bases are a match to TRBD1. The trim removed 5 bases at V and 8 bases at J, leaving 7 bases unmatched. CDR1 and CDR2 (germline): SEHNR, FQNEAQ (reference sequence). The CDR3 runs to 13 residues. CDR3 in amino acids: CASSRQGTGGYTF. For the CDR3, the DNA is TGTGCCAGCAGCCGACAGGGGACGGGCGGCTACACCTTC.

The genes are TRBV5-6 and TRBJ2-1, with TRBD2 matching 8 bases. Germline V gene sequence: CDR1 SGHDT, CDR2 YYEEEE. The ends lost 2 bases at V and 9 bases at J; junction bases unmatched: 19. This CDR3 is 18 amino acids long. In DNA, the CDR3 is TGTGCCAGCAGCTTCCTTGGGTTCGGGACTAGTCATAGGATTGAGCAGTTCTTC. Protein product: CASSFLGFGTSHRIEQFF.

The chain uses TRBV12-5 and TRBJ2-3, with D unclear. This CDR3 comprises 16 residues. Trimming pared 5 bases from V and 4 bases from J, leaving 19 bases between. Germline V gives CDR1 LGHNT, CDR2 FRNRAP. CDR3 region: CASGPRGRAAADTQYF. CDR3 in DNA: TGTGCTAGTGGTCCCCGCGGAAGGGCCGCAGCAGATACGCAGTATTTT.

The chain carries TRBV20-1 and TRBJ2-5; 9 positions agree with TRBD2. The trim removed 3 bases at V and 2 bases at J, leaving 10 bases unmatched. CDR1 DFQATT and CDR2 SNEGSKA come from the germline V gene (reference sequence). This CDR3 is built from 16 residues. The CDR3 nucleotides are TGCAGTGCTAGTTCCAGGAGCGGGAGGCATCAAGAGACCCAGTACTTC. Translation: CSASSRSGRHQETQYF.

The gene calls are TRBV7-9 and TRBJ2-2; D is perhaps TRBD2 (7 bases). Germline V lookup: CDR1 SEHNR, CDR2 FQNEAQ (reference sequence). The CDR3 sequence is 14 residues long. V was pared by 3 bases and J by 9 bases, with 14 bases between. Here the CDR3 reads CASSFGGAIRELFF. DNA for the CDR3: TGTGCCAGCAGCTTTGGGGGGGCGATCCGGGAGCTGTTTTTT.

By share, this clone counts as medium-sized. The chain joins TRBV5-1 to TRBJ2-7; D is unresolved. Trimming shortened V by 0 bases and J by 2 bases, and 9 bases separated the two germline ends. The V gene's germline CDR1 is SGHRS and CDR2 YFSETQ. The length of the CDR3 is 14 residues. The DNA for the CDR3 is TGCGCCAGCAGCTTGGACTCGGAAACCTACGAGCAGTACTTC. Encoded protein: CASSLDSETYEQYF.

V is TRBV2 and J is TRBJ1-2, with D possibly being TRBD1 (5 bases). CDR1 is SNHLY and CDR2 is FYNNEI in the germline V gene. Trimming took 6 bases from V and 4 from J, leaving 12 bases between them. The CDR3 totals 13 residues. The CDR3 reads CASSREIPYGYTF. CDR3 sequence (DNA): TGTGCCAGCAGCAGGGAGATTCCCTATGGCTACACCTTC.

The rearrangement links TRBV30 to TRBJ2-1; D gene unclear. The CDR3 runs to 11 residues. V was cut by 4 bases and J by 8 bases, with 9 bases left in between. Looked up from germline, CDR1 is GTSNPN and CDR2 is SVGIG (reference sequence). Here the CDR3 DNA reads TGTGCCTGGAAGCTGTTTTATGAGCAGTTCTTC. Translation gives CAWKLFYEQFF.

The genes are TRBV6-2 or TRBV6-3 and TRBJ1-2; possible D gene TRBD1, 6 bases. Germline CDR1 and CDR2: MNHEY and SVGEGT. This CDR3 is 13 amino acids long. V lost 5 bases, J lost 4 bases, and 11 bases lay in between. The chain's CDR3 is CASSRPRGYGYTF. CDR3 nucleotide sequence: TGTGCCAGCAGTCGCCCCAGGGGCTATGGCTACACCTTC.

The chain combines TRBV4-2 with TRBJ2-2; D is ambiguous. This CDR3 spans 16 amino acids. Germline CDR1 and CDR2: LGHNA and YNFKEQ. The V and J ends lost 0 bases and 4 bases respectively, with 12 bases between them. The CDR3 bases are TGTGCCAGCAGCCAAGATGAGAGTGGTCTCACCGGGGAGCTGTTTTTT. The encoded protein is CASSQDESGLTGELFF.

The rearrangement joins TRBV5-1 to TRBJ2-3; 7 nucleotides agree with TRBD2. The junction had 5 bases not matched to a gene; V was cut back by 0 bases and J by 1 base. This CDR3 spans 16 amino acids. CDR1 is SGHRS and CDR2 is YFSETQ in the germline V gene. The CDR3 coding sequence is TGCGCCAGCAGCTTGGAGTCGGGAGGCGGCACAGATACGCAGTATTTT. Translation: CASSLESGGGTDTQYF.

This clone has a handful of counts. The J gene is TRBJ2-1, the V gene TRBV5-1, with D maybe TRBD1 (6 bases). V lost 0 bases, J lost 6 bases, and 10 bases lay in between. This CDR3 spans 14 amino acids. Germline V gene sequence: CDR1 SGHRS, CDR2 YFSETQ. DNA for the CDR3: TGCGCCAGCAGCTTGGTCTTGGGGGCCAATGAGCAGTTCTTC. This gives the protein CASSLVLGANEQFF.